Sequencing of this T cell receptor (beta chain) was carried out in a study of lung T cells in sarcoidosis with Löfgren's syndrome. General study findings and limits: Multiple Löfgren's syndrome patients reportedly shared TRAV12-1 and TRBV2 CDR3 motifs.

The germline V gene encodes CDR1 LNHDA and CDR2 SQIVND (reference sequence). The CDR3 extends over 15 amino acids. Trimming cost V 3 bases and J 7 bases, with 16 bases left between them. Comment on this clonotype: Its specificity is not known.

In TCRdb, the reads were re-called with MiXCR into one record per CDR3 protein. This table holds roughly 63,000 distinct CDR3 sequences, 21% found once. J is TRBJ2-1 and V is TRBV19; D perhaps matches TRBD1 (6 bases). The source material was CD4+ T cells from PBMCs. The receptor's source is a human donor with sarcoidosis (Löfgren's syndrome or another form), or a control subject (not recorded which). CDR3 sequence (DNA): TGTGCCAGTAGTATTGGTCAGGGGACATGGAATGAGCAGTTCTTC. As protein: CASSIGQGTWNEQFF. The whole variable domain, remainder taken from reference TRBV19 and TRBJ2-1, is DGGITQSPKYLFRKEGQNVTLSCEQNLNHDAMYWYRQDPGQGLRLIYYSQIVNDFQKGDIAEGYSVSREKKESFPLTVTSAQKNPTAFYLCASSIGQGTWNEQFFGPGTRLTVL.